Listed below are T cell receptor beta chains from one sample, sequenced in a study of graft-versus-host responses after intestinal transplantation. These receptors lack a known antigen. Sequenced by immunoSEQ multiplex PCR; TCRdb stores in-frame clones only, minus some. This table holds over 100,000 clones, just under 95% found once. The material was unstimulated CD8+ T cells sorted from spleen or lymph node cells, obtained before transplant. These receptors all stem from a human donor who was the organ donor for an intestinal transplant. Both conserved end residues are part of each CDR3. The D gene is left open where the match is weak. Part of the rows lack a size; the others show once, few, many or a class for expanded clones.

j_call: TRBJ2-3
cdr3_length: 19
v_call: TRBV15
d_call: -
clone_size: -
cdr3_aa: CATSREALDREAPSDTQYF
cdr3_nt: TGTGCCACCAGCAGGGAGGCCCTCGACAGGGAGGCCCCCTCCGATACGCAGTATTTT

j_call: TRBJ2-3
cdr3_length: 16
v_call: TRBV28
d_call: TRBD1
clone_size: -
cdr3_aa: CASSFPGTGGRDTQYF
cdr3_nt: TGTGCCAGCAGTTTTCCCGGGACAGGGGGACGAGATACGCAGTATTTT

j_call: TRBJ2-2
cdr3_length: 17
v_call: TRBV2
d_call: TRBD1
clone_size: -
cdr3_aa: CASSEGPGGMDTGELFF
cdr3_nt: TGTGCCAGCAGTGAAGGGCCAGGGGGCATGGACACCGGGGAGCTGTTTTTT

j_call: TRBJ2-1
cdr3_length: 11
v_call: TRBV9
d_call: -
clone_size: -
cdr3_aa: CASSRSNEQFF
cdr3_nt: TGTGCCAGCAGCCGATCAAATGAGCAGTTCTTC

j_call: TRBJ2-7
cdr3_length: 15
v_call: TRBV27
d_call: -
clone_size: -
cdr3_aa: CASSLSEGAIYEQYF
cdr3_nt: TGTGCCAGCAGTTTATCGGAGGGGGCAATCTACGAGCAGTACTTC

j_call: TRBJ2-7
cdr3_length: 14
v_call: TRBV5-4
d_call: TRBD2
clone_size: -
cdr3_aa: CASSLSGRAAEQYF
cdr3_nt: TGTGCCAGCAGCCTTAGCGGGAGGGCCGCCGAGCAGTACTTC

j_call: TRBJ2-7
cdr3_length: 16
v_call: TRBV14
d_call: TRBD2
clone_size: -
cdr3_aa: CASSQFRSGRAYEQYF
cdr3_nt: TGTGCCAGCAGCCAGTTCAGGAGCGGGAGGGCCTACGAGCAGTACTTC

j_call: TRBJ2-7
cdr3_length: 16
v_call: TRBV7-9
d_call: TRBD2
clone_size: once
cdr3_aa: CASSSDSGRPTYEQYF
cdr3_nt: TGTGCCAGCAGTTCTGATAGCGGGAGGCCCACCTACGAGCAGTACTTC

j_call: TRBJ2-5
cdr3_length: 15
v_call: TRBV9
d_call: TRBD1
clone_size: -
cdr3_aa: CASSVETGGGETQYF
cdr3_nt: TGTGCCAGCAGCGTAGAGACAGGGGGCGGAGAGACCCAGTACTTC

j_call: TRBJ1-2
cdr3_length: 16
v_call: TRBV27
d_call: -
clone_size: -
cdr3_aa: CASSFRGGSRAYGYTF
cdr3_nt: TGTGCCAGCAGTTTCAGGGGAGGCTCCCGGGCGTATGGCTACACCTTC

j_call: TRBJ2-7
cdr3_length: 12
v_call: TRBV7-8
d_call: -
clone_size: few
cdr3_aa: CASSLDPWEQYF
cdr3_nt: TGTGCCAGCAGCTTGGACCCCTGGGAGCAGTACTTC